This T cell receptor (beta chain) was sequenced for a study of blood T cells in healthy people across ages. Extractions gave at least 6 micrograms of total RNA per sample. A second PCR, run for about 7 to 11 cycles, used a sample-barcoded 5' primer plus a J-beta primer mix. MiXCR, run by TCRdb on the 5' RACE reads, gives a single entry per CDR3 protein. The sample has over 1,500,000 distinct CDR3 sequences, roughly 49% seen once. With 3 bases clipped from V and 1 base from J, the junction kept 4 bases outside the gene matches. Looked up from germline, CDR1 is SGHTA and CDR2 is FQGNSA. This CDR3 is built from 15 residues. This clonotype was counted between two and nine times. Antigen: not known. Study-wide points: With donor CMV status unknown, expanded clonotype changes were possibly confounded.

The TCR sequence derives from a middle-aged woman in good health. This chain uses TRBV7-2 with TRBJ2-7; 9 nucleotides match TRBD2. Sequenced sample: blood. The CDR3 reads CASSFQRGVSYEQYF. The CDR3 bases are TGTGCCAGCAGCTTTCAGCGGGGGGTATCCTACGAGCAGTACTTC.